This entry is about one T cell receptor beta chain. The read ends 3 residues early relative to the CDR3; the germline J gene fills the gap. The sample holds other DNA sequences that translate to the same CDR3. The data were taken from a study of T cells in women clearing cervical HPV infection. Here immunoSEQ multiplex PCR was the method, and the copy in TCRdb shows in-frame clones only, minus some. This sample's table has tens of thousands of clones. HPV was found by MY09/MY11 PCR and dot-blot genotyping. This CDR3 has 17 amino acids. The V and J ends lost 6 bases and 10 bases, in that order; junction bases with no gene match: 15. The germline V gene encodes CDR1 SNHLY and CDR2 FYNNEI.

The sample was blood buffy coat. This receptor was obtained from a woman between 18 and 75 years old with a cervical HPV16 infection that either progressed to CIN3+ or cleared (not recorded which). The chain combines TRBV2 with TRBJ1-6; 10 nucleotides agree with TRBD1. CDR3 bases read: TGTGCCAGCAGCCCAGACGGGACAGGGGCTTTTAGCTCACCC. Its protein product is CASSPDGTGAFSSP. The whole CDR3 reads CASSPDGTGAFSSPLHF.